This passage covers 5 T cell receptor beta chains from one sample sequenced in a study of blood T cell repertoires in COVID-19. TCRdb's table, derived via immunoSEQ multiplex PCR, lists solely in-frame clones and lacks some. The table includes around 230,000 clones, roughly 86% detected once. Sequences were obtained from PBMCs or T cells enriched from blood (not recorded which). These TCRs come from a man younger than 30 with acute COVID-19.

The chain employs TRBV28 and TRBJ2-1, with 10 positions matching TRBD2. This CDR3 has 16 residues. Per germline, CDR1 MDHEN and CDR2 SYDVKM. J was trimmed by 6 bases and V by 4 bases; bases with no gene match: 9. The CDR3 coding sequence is TGTGCCAGCAGTTCCCTGACACTAGCGGGATCCAATGAGCAGTTCTTC. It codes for CASSSLTLAGSNEQFF.

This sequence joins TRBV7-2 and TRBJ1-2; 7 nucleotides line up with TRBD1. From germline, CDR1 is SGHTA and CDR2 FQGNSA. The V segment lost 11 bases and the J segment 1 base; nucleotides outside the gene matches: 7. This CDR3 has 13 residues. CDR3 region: CASEGANNYGYTF. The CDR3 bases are TGTGCCTCTGAGGGGGCGAATAACTATGGCTACACCTTC.

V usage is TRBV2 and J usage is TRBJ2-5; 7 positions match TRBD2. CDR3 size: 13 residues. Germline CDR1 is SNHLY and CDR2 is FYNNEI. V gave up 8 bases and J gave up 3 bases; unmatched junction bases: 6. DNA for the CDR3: TGTGCCAGCGCGCGGGAGTGGAAAGAGACCCAGTACTTC. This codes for CASAREWKETQYF.

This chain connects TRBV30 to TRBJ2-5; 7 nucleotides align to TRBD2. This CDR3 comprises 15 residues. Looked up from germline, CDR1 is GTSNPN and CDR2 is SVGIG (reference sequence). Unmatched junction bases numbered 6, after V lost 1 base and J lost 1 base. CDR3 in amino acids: CAWSGLAASQETQYF. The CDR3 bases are TGTGCCTGGAGTGGGCTAGCGGCCAGCCAAGAGACCCAGTACTTC.

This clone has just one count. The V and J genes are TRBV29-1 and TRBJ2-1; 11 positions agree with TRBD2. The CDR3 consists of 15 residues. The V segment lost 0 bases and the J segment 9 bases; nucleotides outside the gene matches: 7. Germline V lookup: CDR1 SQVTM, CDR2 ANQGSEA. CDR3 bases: TGCAGCGTTGAAGATCTAGCGGGAGGCCGTGGTGAGCAGTTCTTC. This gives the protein CSVEDLAGGRGEQFF.